The clone carrying this TCR beta chain has more than one count but fewer than ten. What it recognizes is unknown. PCR involved 60 Vbeta and 13 Jbeta primers. The assay was immunoSEQ multiplex PCR, and TCRdb's table has in-frame clones only and misses some. The repertoire has 150,000 or so clones, about three quarters of them found once; the top ten carry around 9.3%. This CDR3 comprises 16 residues. Germline trimming cut 4 bases from V and 1 base from J; bases unmatched to any gene: 2. CDR1 is LGHNA and CDR2 is YNFKEQ in the germline V gene. These data come from a study of cytomegalovirus exposure and HLA in healthy donors. Study conclusions and caveats: About 87% or about 30% of the time was how often most TCR beta V segments were productive, according to an earlier analysis.

Source material: PBMCs. The receptor was derived from a man aged 25-45 years in good health and CMV-seropositive. The genes are TRBV4-2 and TRBJ2-2, with TRBD2 identical over 11 bases. CDR3 loop: CASSLGTSGNTGELFF. CDR3 in DNA: TGTGCCAGCAGCCTTGGGACTAGCGGGAACACCGGGGAGCTGTTTTTT.